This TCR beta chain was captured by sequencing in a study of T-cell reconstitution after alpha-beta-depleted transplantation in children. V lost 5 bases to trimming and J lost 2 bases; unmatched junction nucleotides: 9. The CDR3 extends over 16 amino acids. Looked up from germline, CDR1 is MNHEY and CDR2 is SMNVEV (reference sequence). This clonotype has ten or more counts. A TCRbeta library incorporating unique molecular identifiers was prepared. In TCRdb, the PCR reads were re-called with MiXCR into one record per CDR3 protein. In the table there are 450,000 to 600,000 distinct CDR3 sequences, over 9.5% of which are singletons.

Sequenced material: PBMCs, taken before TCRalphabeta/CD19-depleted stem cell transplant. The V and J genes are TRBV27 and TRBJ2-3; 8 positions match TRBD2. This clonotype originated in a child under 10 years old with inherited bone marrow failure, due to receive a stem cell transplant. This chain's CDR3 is CASSPSAGELTDTQYF. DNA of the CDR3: TGTGCCAGCAGTCCTTCAGCGGGGGAACTCACAGATACGCAGTATTTT.